Listed here are 27 T cell receptor beta chains from one sample, sequenced in a study of control samples from healthy donors and cancer patients. The table came from immunoSEQ multiplex PCR; TCRdb's copy has only in-frame clones and leaves some out. This sample yields about 130,000 clones, of which approximately 92% are seen a single time; under 3% belongs to the top ten. The sample comprised blood. The receptor set was obtained from a man aged 35-49 years in good health.

V is TRBV19 and J is TRBJ2-2; perhaps TRBD2 as D (5 bases). The CDR3 has 15 residues. Germline lookup yields CDR1 LNHDA and CDR2 SQIVND (reference sequence). V lost 1 base and J lost 3, with 9 bases in between. The CDR3: CASSIVEVYTGELFF. In DNA, the CDR3 is TGTGCCAGTAGTATAGTGGAGGTGTACACCGGGGAGCTGTTTTTT.

The chain couples TRBV7-9 to TRBJ1-2, with 7 bases identical to TRBD1. This CDR3 spans 15 amino acids. J gave up 0 bases and V 3 bases, and 4 bases lay outside the gene matches. Germline V gene lookup returns CDR1 SEHNR and CDR2 FQNEAQ (reference sequence). This chain's CDR3 is CASSFPGQTNYGYTF. In DNA form, the CDR3 reads TGTGCCAGCAGCTTCCCGGGACAGACTAACTATGGCTACACCTTC.

The gene calls are TRBV20-1 and TRBJ2-7, with TRBD2 matching over 9 bases. The J segment lost 2 bases and the V segment lost 3 bases, leaving 5 bases of the junction unmatched. Germline CDR1 DFQATT, CDR2 SNEGSKA (reference sequence). The CDR3 spans 14 residues. CDR3 sequence (DNA): TGCAGTGCTAGTCCCTTAGCGGGGGCCTACGAGCAGTACTTC. Protein sequence: CSASPLAGAYEQYF.

The chain carries TRBV20-1 and TRBJ1-1; 10 bases agree with TRBD1. The CDR3 spans 14 residues. Germline V gene lookup returns CDR1 DFQATT and CDR2 SNEGSKA (reference sequence). Unmatched junction bases numbered 5, after V lost 3 bases and J lost 4 bases. CDR3 DNA: TGCAGTGCTAGTTCGGGACAGGGGTTCACTGAAGCTTTCTTT. Translation gives CSASSGQGFTEAFF.

The chain has TRBV5-6 and TRBJ1-5; 7 nucleotides align to TRBD1. Trimming removed 4 bases from V and 5 bases from J; junction bases left unmatched: 12. The germline CDR1 and CDR2 sequences are SGHDT and YYEEEE. The CDR3 spans 16 residues. The CDR3 DNA sequence: TGTGCCAGCAGCATCTCCGGGACAGCCACTCATCAGCCCCAGCATTTT. It encodes CASSISGTATHQPQHF.

The rearrangement links TRBV4-1 to TRBJ2-5; 12 bases agree with TRBD2. The CDR3 extends over 17 amino acids. In germline, CDR1 is MGHRA, CDR2 YSYEKL. The V gene end was trimmed by 0 bases and the J gene end by 5 bases; junction bases not matched to a gene: 7. CDR3 sequence: CASSQDTGLAGSETQYF. For the CDR3, the DNA is TGCGCCAGCAGCCAAGATACGGGACTAGCGGGTAGTGAGACCCAGTACTTC.

The genes are TRBV19 and TRBJ2-5; D unclear. The CDR3 covers 15 residues. Germline CDR1 LNHDA, CDR2 SQIVND (reference sequence). The V gene lost 5 bases and the J gene lost 3 bases, with 16 bases spanning the gap. CDR3 coding DNA: TGTGCCAGTAGTCCCGGCCTTGGATGGGAAGAGACCCAGTACTTC. This gives the protein CASSPGLGWEETQYF.

The V call is TRBV5-1, the J call TRBJ2-5; D is perhaps TRBD1 or TRBD2 (5 bases each). The ends were cut back, 4 bases at V and 4 bases at J, with 14 bases in the middle. Germline CDR1 SGHRS, CDR2 YFSETQ. CDR3 size: 14 residues. CDR3 sequence reads: CASSESGTTETQYF. CDR3 coding DNA: TGCGCCAGCAGCGAGTCCGGGACCACAGAGACCCAGTACTTC.

The CDR3 bases are TGTGCCAGCAGGCCGGTAGCGGGGGGGCGTACAGATACGCAGTATTTT. Its translation: CASRPVAGGRTDTQYF. The chain carries TRBV25-1 and TRBJ2-3; 11 bases line up with TRBD2. The CDR3 contains 16 residues. Germline trimming cut 6 bases from V and 3 bases from J; bases unmatched to any gene: 8. The germline gives CDR1 MGHDK, CDR2 SYGVNS.

The CDR3 DNA sequence: TGTGCCAGCAGCTTCCGGCTAGCGGGGGGGTTACAAGAGACCCAGTACTTC. Its protein is CASSFRLAGGLQETQYF. The chain is built from TRBV7-9 and TRBJ2-5, with 12 bases fitting TRBD2. Trimming cost V 3 bases and J 2 bases; bases outside gene matches: 7. Germline V gene data show CDR1 as SEHNR and CDR2 as FQNEAQ (reference sequence). The CDR3 extends over 17 amino acids.

This chain connects TRBV4-2 to TRBJ1-2, with 7 bases aligning to TRBD1. In germline, CDR1 is LGHNA, CDR2 YNFKEQ. Losses at the gene ends were 0 bases for V and 4 bases for J; bases not matched to a gene: 5. The CDR3 has 15 amino acids. CDR3 residues: CASSQDWDRSYGYTF. Here the CDR3 DNA reads TGTGCCAGCAGCCAAGATTGGGACAGAAGCTATGGCTACACCTTC.

The chain couples TRBV5-6 to TRBJ1-1; D remains ambiguous. The germline V gene encodes CDR1 SGHDT and CDR2 YYEEEE. The CDR3 is made up of 14 amino acids. With 4 bases removed from V and 3 bases from J, the gap between germline ends came to 13 bases. Here the CDR3 reads CASSRVGSDTEAFF. The CDR3 DNA follows: TGTGCCAGCAGCCGCGTAGGGTCCGACACTGAAGCTTTCTTT.

The chain combines TRBV5-1 with TRBJ2-3, with a weak D call TRBD2 (6 bases). V lost 2 bases and J lost 0, with 7 bases in between. This CDR3 is built from 14 residues. The germline V gene has CDR1 SGHRS and CDR2 YFSETQ. CDR3 sequence (DNA): TGCGCCAGCAGCTTAGGGACTAGCACAGATACGCAGTATTTT. Translation: CASSLGTSTDTQYF.

This clone has only one observation. In DNA form, the CDR3 reads TGCGCCAGCAGCTTGGGAGGGACAGACTCCTACAATGAGCAGTTCTTC. Translated, it gives CASSLGGTDSYNEQFF. The V and J genes are TRBV5-1 and TRBJ2-1; 7 bases line up with TRBD1. This CDR3 has 16 amino acids. CDR1 is SGHRS and CDR2 is YFSETQ in the germline V gene. The trim removed 0 bases at V and 0 bases at J, leaving 3 bases unmatched.

This chain joins TRBV30 and TRBJ2-7; 7 bases line up with TRBD1. The germline V gene has CDR1 GTSNPN and CDR2 SVGIG (reference sequence). J gave up 0 bases and V 5 bases, and 10 bases lay outside the gene matches. CDR3 size: 15 residues. Here the CDR3 DNA reads TGTGCCTGGGGATTAGGGGGCCTTAGCTCCTACGAGCAGTACTTC. It encodes CAWGLGGLSSYEQYF.

This chain joins TRBV6-5 and TRBJ2-1; 11 bases agree with TRBD2. This CDR3 has 14 residues. V lost 8 bases and J lost 4; bases outside the gene matches: 4. Germline V gene sequence: CDR1 MNHEY, CDR2 SVGAGI. As DNA, the CDR3 is TGTGCCAGCTTTTCTAGCGGGGGGTACAATGAGCAGTTCTTC. Translation gives CASFSSGGYNEQFF.

The chain recombines TRBV6-5 with TRBJ2-5; TRBD1 or TRBD2 may be the D gene (5 bases each). The CDR3 is made up of 15 amino acids. Germline CDR1 is MNHEY and CDR2 is SVGAGI. V lost 6 bases and J 7 bases, leaving 21 bases between the germline ends. In DNA form, the CDR3 reads TGTGCCAGCAGACTCGGGACCGAGCTTTTTGGGACCCAGTACTTC. This codes for CASRLGTELFGTQYF.

As regards this clone: Its ends do not fully match the called genes, so a read error is possible. This chain joins TRBV7-7 and TRBJ2-5; D may be TRBD2 (6 bases). Germline V gene sequence: CDR1 SSHAT, CDR2 FNYEAQ (reference sequence). The CDR3 runs 14 residues. CDR3 DNA: TGTGCTAGCAGTAAGAGCGGGTTTGCGGAGACCCAGTACTTC. Its protein product is CASSKSGFAETQYF. The full variable domain, with the rest looked up from reference TRBV7-7 and TRBJ2-5, is GAGVSQSPRYKVTKRGQDVTLRCDPISSHATLYWYQQALGQGPEFLTYFNYEAQPDKSGLPSDRFSAERPEGSISTLTIQRTEQRDSAMYRCASSKSGFAETQYFGPGTRLLVL.

This chain connects TRBV9 to TRBJ2-7, with a weak D call TRBD2 (6 bases). Germline V gives CDR1 SGDLS, CDR2 YYNGEE. There are 15 residues in the CDR3. Trimming left V 0 bases short and J 6 bases short, with 16 bases between. In DNA form, the CDR3 reads TGTGCCAGCAGCGTAGGCGGGGAGAGATATGGCGAGCAGTACTTC. Protein sequence: CASSVGGERYGEQYF.

The chain is built from TRBV18 and TRBJ2-2; D possibly matches TRBD1 or TRBD2 (5 bases each). The ends were cut back, 3 bases at V and 0 bases at J, with 11 bases in the middle. The CDR3 is 16 residues long. The germline gives CDR1 KGHSH, CDR2 LQKENI. As DNA, the CDR3 is TGTGCCAGCTCACCTACGGGACGGACGAACACCGGGGAGCTGTTTTTT. It yields the protein CASSPTGRTNTGELFF.

This clone appeared a single time. The chain has TRBV19 and TRBJ2-2; no reliable D call. Germline V gene sequence: CDR1 LNHDA, CDR2 SQIVND (reference sequence). The CDR3 extends over 14 amino acids. The V end lost 9 bases, the J end lost 0 bases, and 11 bases lay between the germline ends. CDR3: CASRFAPNTGELFF. The CDR3 DNA follows: TGTGCCAGCCGATTCGCCCCGAACACCGGGGAGCTGTTTTTT.

This rearrangement joins TRBV2 to TRBJ1-5, with 10 bases lining up with TRBD1. The V and J ends lost 5 bases and 7 bases, in that order; junction bases with no gene match: 5. Germline-derived CDR1 and CDR2 are SNHLY and FYNNEI. The CDR3 has 14 amino acids. This CDR3 reads CASSRDRGLQPQHF. The CDR3 DNA sequence: TGTGCCAGCAGTCGGGACAGGGGACTGCAGCCCCAGCATTTT.

The chain joins TRBV5-1 to TRBJ1-1; no clear D. The CDR3 consists of 13 residues. The V and J ends lost 0 bases and 0 bases respectively, with 3 bases between them. Germline CDR1 reads SGHRS; CDR2 reads YFSETQ. The CDR3 protein is CASSLEMNTEAFF. The CDR3 DNA reads TGCGCCAGCAGCTTGGAGATGAACACTGAAGCTTTCTTT.

The chain joins TRBV11-1 to TRBJ1-2; no clear D. This CDR3 comprises 13 residues. The ends were cut back, 5 bases at V and 5 bases at J, with 12 bases in the middle. Germline-derived CDR1 and CDR2 are SGHAT and FQDESV (reference sequence). The CDR3 nucleotides are TGTGCCAGCAGCCCCCTTCCGGGGTATGGCTACACCTTC. Translating gives CASSPLPGYGYTF.

The CDR3 is CASSPNSGGALYEQFF. CDR3 sequence (DNA): TGTGCCAGCAGCCCGAATAGCGGGGGGGCCTTGTATGAGCAGTTCTTC. The rearrangement uses TRBV6-2 or TRBV6-3 and TRBJ2-1; 11 nucleotides agree with TRBD2. The CDR3 has 16 amino acids. CDR1 and CDR2 (germline): MNHEY, SVGEGT. V was pared by 6 bases and J by 8 bases, with 12 bases of the junction left unmatched.

This chain connects TRBV6-6 to TRBJ1-3, with 10 positions matching TRBD1. Trimming at V came to 5 bases and at J to 0 bases, leaving 10 bases not matched to a gene. CDR3 size: 18 residues. The V gene's germline CDR1 is MNHNY and CDR2 SVGAGI (reference sequence). The CDR3 DNA sequence: TGTGCCAGCAGTCCGGGGACAGGGGTTCTACGCTCTGGAAACACCATATATTTT. Its protein product is CASSPGTGVLRSGNTIYF.

This rearrangement joins TRBV2 to TRBJ2-1, with TRBD2 identical over 7 bases. The V gene end was trimmed by 1 base and the J gene end by 15 bases; junction bases not matched to a gene: 12. CDR3 length equals 14 residues. The germline V gene encodes CDR1 SNHLY and CDR2 FYNNEI. The CDR3 reads CASSEESLAVGWFF. CDR3 coding DNA: TGTGCCAGCAGTGAAGAGTCCCTAGCGGTCGGTTGGTTCTTC.